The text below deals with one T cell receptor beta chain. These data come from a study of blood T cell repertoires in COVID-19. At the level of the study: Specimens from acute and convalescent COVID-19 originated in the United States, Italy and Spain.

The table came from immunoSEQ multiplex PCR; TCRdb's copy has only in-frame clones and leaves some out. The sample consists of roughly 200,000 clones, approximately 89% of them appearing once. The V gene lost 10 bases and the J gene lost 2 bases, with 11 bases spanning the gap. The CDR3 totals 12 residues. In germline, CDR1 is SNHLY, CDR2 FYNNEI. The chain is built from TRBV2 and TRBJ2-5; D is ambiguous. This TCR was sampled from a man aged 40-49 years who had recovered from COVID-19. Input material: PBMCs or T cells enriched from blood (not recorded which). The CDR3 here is CATQTLQETQYF. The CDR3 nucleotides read TGTGCCACTCAGACATTGCAAGAGACCCAGTACTTC.